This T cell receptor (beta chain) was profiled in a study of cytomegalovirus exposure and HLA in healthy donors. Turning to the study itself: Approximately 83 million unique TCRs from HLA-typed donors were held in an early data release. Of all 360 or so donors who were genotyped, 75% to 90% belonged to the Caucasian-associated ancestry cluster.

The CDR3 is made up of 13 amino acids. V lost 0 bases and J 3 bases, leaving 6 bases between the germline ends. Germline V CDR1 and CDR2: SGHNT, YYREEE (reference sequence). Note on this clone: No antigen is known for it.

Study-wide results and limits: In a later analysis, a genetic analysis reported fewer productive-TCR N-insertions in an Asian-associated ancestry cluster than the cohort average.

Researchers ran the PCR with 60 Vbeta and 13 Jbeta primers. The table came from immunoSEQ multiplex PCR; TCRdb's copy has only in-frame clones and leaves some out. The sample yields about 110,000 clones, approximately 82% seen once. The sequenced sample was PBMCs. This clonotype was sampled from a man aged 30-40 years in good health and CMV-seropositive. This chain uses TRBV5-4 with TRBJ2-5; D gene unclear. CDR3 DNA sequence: TGTGCCAGCAGCTTGGTCTCCGAAGAGACCCAGTACTTC. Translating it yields CASSLVSEETQYF.